The next 20 T cell receptor beta chains were all read from a single sample in a study of Ad26.COV2.S vaccination and SARS-CoV-2 variants. Sample treatment: around 19 received Ad26.COV2.S at low or high dose, single or two shots; about 5 received placebo; per-sample allocation not given. Sampling occurred on day 63 after the first vaccine or placebo injection. Here immunoSEQ multiplex PCR was the method, and the copy in TCRdb shows in-frame clones only, minus some. Found here are about 680,000 clones, 89% of them singletons; the top ten hold approximately 1.5%. The sample consisted of peripheral blood, taken in a trial of Ad26.COV2.S vaccine versus placebo. Source of these receptors: a person aged 18 to 59 who received the Ad26.COV2.S COVID-19 vaccine or a placebo.

V and J are TRBV5-1 and TRBJ1-1, with TRBD1 as a possible D gene (5 bases). Germline values: CDR1 SGHRS, CDR2 YFSETQ. V lost 2 bases to trimming and J lost 5 bases, with 16 bases between them. This CDR3 has 15 amino acids. CDR3 in amino acids: CASSLPGTKGTEAFF. CDR3 sequence (DNA): TGCGCCAGCAGCTTACCCGGGACGAAGGGGACTGAAGCTTTCTTT.

The chain joins TRBV7-9 to TRBJ2-1, with D possibly matching TRBD2 (7 bases). This CDR3 is 17 amino acids long. Between the trimmed V and J ends, which lost 5 bases and 8 bases, there was a span of 25 bases. Germline values: CDR1 SEHNR, CDR2 FQNEAQ (reference sequence). The CDR3, as DNA: TGTGCCAGCAGCCACGAGGGGGGGCCCAGGAGGTCAGATGAGCAGTTCTTC. Translated, it gives CASSHEGGPRRSDEQFF.

This clone has a single count. This rearrangement joins TRBV7-2 to TRBJ2-7, with 14 positions matching TRBD2. The germline V gene encodes CDR1 SGHTA and CDR2 FQGNSA. This CDR3 has 16 residues. V shed 1 base and J 4 bases; nucleotides not matched to a gene: 3. This chain's CDR3 is CASSLVGTSGSYEQYF. CDR3 in DNA: TGTGCCAGCAGCTTAGTTGGGACTAGCGGGAGTTACGAGCAGTACTTC.

This clone was picked up one time. The rearrangement uses TRBV7-9 and TRBJ2-3; 7 nucleotides line up with TRBD1. The CDR3 has 13 amino acids. J was trimmed by 3 bases and V by 4 bases; bases with no gene match: 1. Germline V CDR1 and CDR2: SEHNR, FQNEAQ (reference sequence). The CDR3 loop reads CASSYRGTDTQYF. For the CDR3, the DNA is TGTGCCAGCAGCTACAGGGGTACAGATACGCAGTATTTT.

The chain carries TRBV7-6 and TRBJ2-2, with 14 positions matching TRBD2. Germline V gene lookup returns CDR1 SGHVS and CDR2 FNYEAQ. V was clipped by 5 bases and J by 3 bases; unmatched bases: 8. The CDR3 totals 18 residues. In nucleotides, the CDR3 is TGTGCCAGCAGCCCCGGACTAGCGGGGGGCGTGGACACCGGGGAGCTGTTTTTT. Translated, it gives CASSPGLAGGVDTGELFF.

This chain uses TRBV27 with TRBJ1-1, with unresolved D. The CDR3 covers 14 residues. Germline CDR1 and CDR2: MNHEY and SMNVEV (reference sequence). The V end lost 6 bases, the J end lost 10 bases, and 21 bases lay between the germline ends. CDR3 protein: CASRPTDSKIGAFF. The CDR3 region has the DNA TGTGCCAGCAGACCAACTGACTCAAAAATAGGAGCTTTCTTT.

The J gene is TRBJ2-2, the V gene TRBV5-1; perhaps TRBD1 as D (6 bases). The V and J ends lost 4 bases and 1 base respectively, with 14 bases between them. The CDR3 runs to 16 residues. The germline gives CDR1 SGHRS, CDR2 YFSETQ. The CDR3 DNA follows: TGCGCCAGCAGCCGGAGTGTGACAGGGAACACCGGGGAGCTGTTTTTT. Its translation is CASSRSVTGNTGELFF.

The chain joins TRBV11-3 to TRBJ2-1, with 10 bases aligning to TRBD2. Germline V CDR1 and CDR2: SGHNT, YENEEA. The trim removed 0 bases at V and 5 bases at J, leaving 10 bases unmatched. There are 18 residues in the CDR3. The CDR3 region is CASSLEQSGTSANNEQFF. CDR3 nucleotides: TGTGCCAGCAGCTTAGAACAGTCCGGGACTAGCGCTAACAATGAGCAGTTCTTC.

The chain links TRBV15 to TRBJ2-7; the match to TRBD2 covers 8 bases. The CDR3 totals 16 residues. Germline lookup yields CDR1 LNHNV and CDR2 YYDKDF (reference sequence). Losses at the gene ends were 1 base for V and 6 bases for J; bases not matched to a gene: 11. In nucleotides, the CDR3 is TGTGCCACCAGCAGAGTAGGGACTAGAGGGGCATCCGAGCAGTACTTC. The encoded protein is CATSRVGTRGASEQYF.

The J gene is TRBJ1-1, the V gene TRBV27, with 9 bases matching TRBD1. The V segment lost 6 bases and the J segment 7 bases; nucleotides outside the gene matches: 15. CDR3 size: 16 residues. Germline assignment: CDR1 MNHEY and CDR2 SMNVEV (reference sequence). The CDR3 DNA reads as TGTGCCAGCAGCCGCACCGGTATACAGGGGGCCGGTGAAGCTTTCTTT. It is translated as CASSRTGIQGAGEAFF.

J is TRBJ2-1 and V is TRBV7-6; TRBD2 matches 11 bases. CDR3 size: 19 residues. V lost 2 bases, J lost 4 bases, and 13 bases stayed unmatched. From germline, CDR1 is SGHVS and CDR2 FNYEAQ. The CDR3 DNA follows: TGTGCCAGCAGCTTAATACTAGCGGGAGAGTCCCTCCTATACAATGAGCAGTTCTTC. Amino acids: CASSLILAGESLLYNEQFF.

The chain recombines TRBV7-2 with TRBJ1-2, with 7 bases that match TRBD1. V lost 5 bases and J lost 7; bases outside the gene matches: 10. The CDR3 consists of 14 residues. Per germline, CDR1 SGHTA and CDR2 FQGNSA. The CDR3 DNA reads as TGTGCCAGCAGCCTCACGCTAGGGGGCCGTGGCTACACCTTC. Translating it yields CASSLTLGGRGYTF.

The chain couples TRBV18 to TRBJ2-7, with 7 bases that match TRBD1. The CDR3 has 15 amino acids. Trimming cost V 3 bases and J 0 bases; bases outside gene matches: 5. The V gene's germline CDR1 is KGHSH and CDR2 LQKENI. Here the CDR3 DNA reads TGTGCCAGCTCACCGGGACAGCGAAGCTCCTACGAGCAGTACTTC. Translation: CASSPGQRSSYEQYF.

This clone was observed once. The chain carries TRBV18 and TRBJ2-3, with unresolved D. V lost 6 bases, J lost 4 bases, and 17 bases lay in between. Germline-derived CDR1 and CDR2 are KGHSH and LQKENI. The CDR3 spans 15 residues. CDR3 DNA sequence: TGTGCCAGCTCCCCGGTGGCCTATGCGGCAGATACGCAGTATTTT. This gives the protein CASSPVAYAADTQYF.

V is TRBV30 and J is TRBJ1-1, with D tentatively TRBD1 (5 bases). Germline CDR1 is GTSNPN and CDR2 is SVGIG (reference sequence). CDR3 length: 13 residues. Trimming cost V 4 bases and J 5 bases, with 14 bases left between them. In DNA form, the CDR3 reads TGTGCCTGGACCGGGGGGAGGGGTACTGAAGCTTTCTTT. Its protein product is CAWTGGRGTEAFF.

In its sample, this clone was seen once. V usage is TRBV6-4 and J usage is TRBJ2-6, with D possibly being TRBD2 (6 bases). Germline V lookup: CDR1 MRHNA, CDR2 SNTAGT. The CDR3 runs to 16 residues. The V end was cut by 5 bases, the J end by 2 bases, with 13 bases between. The CDR3 nucleotides read TGTGCCAGCAGTCCGGATTGGGGGGCTGGGGCCAACGTCCTGACTTTC. This gives the protein CASSPDWGAGANVLTF.

This chain joins TRBV27 and TRBJ1-1; maybe TRBD1 (6 bases). CDR3 length: 16 residues. Per the germline V gene, CDR1 is MNHEY and CDR2 is SMNVEV (reference sequence). Trimming cost V 2 bases and J 5 bases, with 18 bases left between them. CDR3 nucleotides: TGTGCCAGCAGTTTAGGTAATACAGGGCTCTGGACTGAAGCTTTCTTT. It encodes CASSLGNTGLWTEAFF.

The chain couples TRBV16 to TRBJ2-3, with D perhaps assigned TRBD1 or TRBD2 (6 bases each). CDR3 length: 15 amino acids. Germline CDR1 and CDR2: KGHSY and FQNENV. Trimming removed 0 bases at V and 1 base at J, with 8 bases between. In DNA form, the CDR3 reads TGTGCCAGCAGCCAATCAGGGGGGCGCACAGATACGCAGTATTTT. Translation gives CASSQSGGRTDTQYF.

The chain is built from TRBV24-1 and TRBJ2-1, with D tentatively TRBD2 (5 bases). Trimming left V 6 bases short and J 0 bases short, with 5 bases between. Germline V gene lookup returns CDR1 KGHDR and CDR2 SFDVKD. CDR3 length equals 13 residues. The CDR3 sequence is CATSTSSYNEQFF. In DNA form, the CDR3 reads TGTGCCACCAGTACTAGCTCCTACAATGAGCAGTTCTTC.

This chain links TRBV18 with TRBJ1-1; 8 bases map to TRBD1. V dropped 4 bases and J dropped 6; count of bases not matched to a gene: 7. Germline lookup yields CDR1 KGHSH and CDR2 LQKENI. This CDR3 comprises 14 residues. The CDR3 is CASSRATGAAEAFF. The CDR3 nucleotides read TGTGCCAGCTCACGTGCGACAGGGGCTGCTGAAGCTTTCTTT.